This passage covers 16 T cell receptor beta chains from one sample sequenced in a study of blood T cell repertoires in COVID-19. Using immunoSEQ multiplex PCR, the repertoire was profiled, and TCRdb retains in-frame clones only, with some absent. The sample comprises 250,000 to 350,000 clones, 70% to 90% of which are singletons, and more than 9% rests with the top ten. The source material was PBMCs or T cells enriched from blood (not recorded which). The receptor source for this set is a woman aged 18-30 years who had recovered from COVID-19.

This chain uses TRBV6-5 with TRBJ2-7; TRBD1 matches at 7 bases. Losses at the gene ends were 7 bases for V and 1 base for J; bases not matched to a gene: 7. Germline CDR1 and CDR2: MNHEY and SVGAGI. This CDR3 is 14 amino acids long. The CDR3 bases are TGTGCCAGCATTCCGGGACAGTGGTCCTACGAGCAGTACTTC. Translating gives CASIPGQWSYEQYF.

The chain links TRBV19 to TRBJ2-5; 9 bases line up with TRBD1. After removal of 4 bases from V and 2 bases from J, the junction contained 2 bases not matched to a gene. The germline V gene encodes CDR1 LNHDA and CDR2 SQIVND (reference sequence). There are 14 residues in the CDR3. The DNA of the CDR3 is TGTGCCAGTAGTAAGGACAGGGGACAAGAGACCCAGTACTTC. Its translation: CASSKDRGQETQYF.

The gene calls are TRBV5-1 and TRBJ1-1; 7 nucleotides align to TRBD1. The CDR3 is 14 residues long. Per the germline V gene, CDR1 is SGHRS and CDR2 is YFSETQ. Trimming took 4 bases from V and 8 from J; bases not matched to a gene: 11. The CDR3 loop is CASSPGQVRSEAFF. CDR3 sequence (DNA): TGCGCCAGCAGCCCCGGACAGGTTAGATCCGAAGCTTTCTTT.

The chain uses TRBV19 and TRBJ1-3; the D is unclear. This CDR3 has 16 amino acids. Trimming left V 2 bases short and J 0 bases short, with 11 bases between. Germline V gives CDR1 LNHDA, CDR2 SQIVND (reference sequence). The CDR3 loop is CASSITSGSSGNTIYF. The CDR3 bases are TGTGCCAGTAGTATAACATCAGGATCCTCTGGAAACACCATATATTTT.

The rearrangement uses TRBV18 and TRBJ1-3; D gene uncertain. Germline V gives CDR1 KGHSH, CDR2 LQKENI. This CDR3 is 16 amino acids long. The V end was cut by 6 bases, the J end by 0 bases, with 15 bases between. The CDR3 region has the DNA TGTGCCAGCTCTCCCAGAGGCAGCCTCTCTGGAAACACCATATATTTT. Translated: CASSPRGSLSGNTIYF.

This chain joins TRBV3-1 (or the pseudogene TRBV3-2) and TRBJ2-3, with 9 positions matching TRBD2. With V trimmed by 0 bases and J by 10 bases, 5 bases remained unmatched. This CDR3 has 14 residues. Germline V gene lookup returns CDR1 LGHDT and CDR2 YNNKEL (reference sequence). The CDR3 coding sequence is TGTGCCAGCAGCCAAGATGCGCGGGGGGGATCGCAGTATTTT. This translates into CASSQDARGGSQYF.

The chain links TRBV9 to TRBJ1-1, with a possible D match to TRBD1 (6 bases). Trimming removed 1 base at V and 3 bases at J, with 13 bases between. Germline-derived CDR1 and CDR2 are SGDLS and YYNGEE. CDR3 size: 15 residues. The CDR3 region is CASSVTYSGDTEAFF. The CDR3 region has the DNA TGTGCCAGCAGCGTAACTTACTCAGGGGACACTGAAGCTTTCTTT.

The V and J genes are TRBV10-3 and TRBJ2-2, with 9 bases lining up with TRBD1. The CDR3 length is 12 residues. Germline loops: CDR1 ENHRY, CDR2 SYGVKD. V lost 9 bases to trimming and J lost 5 bases; unmatched junction nucleotides: 1. CDR3 bases: TGTGCCATGGGGACAGGGACCGGGGAGCTGTTTTTT. The encoded protein is CAMGTGTGELFF.

The chain combines TRBV6-9 with TRBJ1-1, with unresolved D. V shed 3 bases and J shed 2 bases, with 10 bases lying between them. This CDR3 region has 14 residues. Germline-derived CDR1 and CDR2 are MNHGY and SVAAGI. The CDR3 coding sequence is TGTGCCAGCAGTTACAACAGAATCAACACTGAAGCTTTCTTT. The encoded protein is CASSYNRINTEAFF.

The chain joins TRBV19 to TRBJ1-2; D possibly corresponds to TRBD1 (6 bases). Germline values: CDR1 LNHDA, CDR2 SQIVND (reference sequence). The V gene lost 4 bases and the J gene lost 1 base, with 16 bases spanning the gap. CDR3 length: 16 residues. For the CDR3, the DNA is TGTGCCAGTAGTACCCTACAGGGCACCCTTAACTATGGCTACACCTTC. Translating gives CASSTLQGTLNYGYTF.

The chain joins TRBV15 to TRBJ2-5, with 10 bases aligning to TRBD2. Trimming cost V 1 base and J 5 bases; bases outside gene matches: 7. The germline V gene has CDR1 LNHNV and CDR2 YYDKDF (reference sequence). The CDR3 is 16 residues long. CDR3 nucleotides: TGTGCCACCAGCAGAGGGACTAGCGGTACCAAGGAGACCCAGTACTTC. This codes for CATSRGTSGTKETQYF.

This rearrangement joins TRBV7-2 to TRBJ1-4; possibly TRBD1 for D (5 bases). The CDR3 loop spans 15 amino acids. CDR1 is SGHTA, CDR2 FQGNSA, per germline. Trimming cost V 3 bases and J 4 bases, with 12 bases left between them. The CDR3 region has the DNA TGTGCCAGCAGCTTTCAGGGAGGAGGTAATGAAAAACTGTTTTTT. It codes for CASSFQGGGNEKLFF.

The CDR3 DNA reads as TGTGCCAGCAGGGGACGGTTCTGGGGGGTTTCACCCCTCCACTTT. Translation: CASRGRFWGVSPLHF. V and J are TRBV2 and TRBJ1-6, with D maybe TRBD1 (5 bases). The V end lost 6 bases, the J end lost 9 bases, and 18 bases lay between the germline ends. This CDR3 spans 15 amino acids. CDR1 and CDR2 (germline): SNHLY, FYNNEI.

V gene TRBV5-4 combines with J gene TRBJ2-7; perhaps TRBD2 as D (6 bases). This CDR3 spans 13 amino acids. Germline CDR1 reads SGHNT; CDR2 reads YYREEE (reference sequence). With 3 bases removed from V and 4 bases from J, the gap between germline ends came to 11 bases. The CDR3 DNA follows: TGTGCCAGCAGCTGGCTGACTAGTTACGAGCAGTACTTC. This sequence encodes CASSWLTSYEQYF.

The chain has TRBV2 and TRBJ1-2; D may be TRBD1 (6 bases). The CDR3 is 13 residues long. Trimming left V 11 bases short and J 3 bases short, with 16 bases between. Germline V gene sequence: CDR1 SNHLY, CDR2 FYNNEI. The CDR3 protein is CAGRGGAHYGYTF. The CDR3, as DNA: TGTGCCGGCCGGGGGGGGGCGCACTATGGCTACACCTTC.

The V and J genes are TRBV4-2 and TRBJ1-1; no clear D gene. CDR1 is LGHNA, CDR2 YNFKEQ, per germline. V was cut by 0 bases and J by 3 bases, with 11 bases left in between. The CDR3 sequence is 15 residues long. This chain's CDR3 is CASSQDPGRDTEAFF. CDR3 nucleotide sequence: TGTGCCAGCAGCCAAGACCCGGGGAGGGACACTGAAGCTTTCTTT.